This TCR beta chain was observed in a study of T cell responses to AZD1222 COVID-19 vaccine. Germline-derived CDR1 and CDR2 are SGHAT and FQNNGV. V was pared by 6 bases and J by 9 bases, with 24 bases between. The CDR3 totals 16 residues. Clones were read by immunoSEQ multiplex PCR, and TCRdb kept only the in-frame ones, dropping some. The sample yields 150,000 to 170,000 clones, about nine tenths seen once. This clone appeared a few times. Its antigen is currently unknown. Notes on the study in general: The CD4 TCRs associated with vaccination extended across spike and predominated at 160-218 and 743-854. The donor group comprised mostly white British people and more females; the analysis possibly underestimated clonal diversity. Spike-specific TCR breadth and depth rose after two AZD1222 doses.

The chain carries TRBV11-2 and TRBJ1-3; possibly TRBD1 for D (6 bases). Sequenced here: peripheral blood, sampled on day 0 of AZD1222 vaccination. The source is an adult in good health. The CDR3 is CASSLGAGGAGVTIYF. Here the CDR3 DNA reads TGTGCCAGCAGTCTAGGCGCGGGGGGCGCAGGGGTCACCATATATTTT.